Presented here are 8 T cell receptor beta chains from one specimen sequenced in a study of CD8 T cells in Susac syndrome. An input of about 0.5 to 1 ug of RNA was subjected to reverse transcription using random hexamers. TCRdb recomputed calls from the immunoSEQ multiplex PCR reads with MiXCR, one row per CDR3 protein. The data show around 170,000 distinct CDR3 sequences, with more than 90% seen just once and approximately 0.1% held by the top ten. The source material was CD4+ T cells from PBMCs. All receptors come from a human donor with Susac syndrome.

The chain combines TRBV15 with TRBJ2-3; 7 bases are shared with TRBD1. V shed 0 bases and J 6 bases; nucleotides not matched to a gene: 21. This CDR3 region has 20 residues. CDR1 is LNHNV and CDR2 is YYDKDF in the germline V gene (reference sequence). This chain's CDR3 is CATSRDPVLAPTGSEDTQYF. In DNA form, the CDR3 reads TGTGCCACCAGCAGAGACCCCGTCCTCGCTCCGACAGGGAGTGAGGATACGCAGTATTTT.

This clonotype came up a few times. The genes are TRBV20-1 and TRBJ2-5, with D hard to call. The CDR3 extends over 12 amino acids. The V end was cut by 3 bases, the J end by 2 bases, with 7 bases between. Looked up from germline, CDR1 is DFQATT and CDR2 is SNEGSKA (reference sequence). The CDR3 loop reads CSASGPQETQYF. In DNA form, the CDR3 reads TGCAGTGCTAGCGGCCCACAAGAGACCCAGTACTTC.

The V call is TRBV20-1, the J call TRBJ2-1; TRBD1 might be the D (6 bases). Germline lookup yields CDR1 DFQATT and CDR2 SNEGSKA (reference sequence). With 2 bases removed from V and 8 bases from J, the gap between germline ends came to 25 bases. This CDR3 contains 17 residues. The CDR3 region has the DNA TGCAGTGCTAGACCCCCGGGACAAGGGCCCCGTGAGCATGAGCAGTTCTTC. Translating gives CSARPPGQGPREHEQFF.

V usage is TRBV24-1 and J usage is TRBJ2-1; TRBD2 is a possible D gene (5 bases). Per the germline V gene, CDR1 is KGHDR and CDR2 is SFDVKD. V was cut by 0 bases and J by 12 bases, with 14 bases left in between. This CDR3 contains 14 residues. The CDR3 sequence: CATSDLGVWAGQFF. CDR3 DNA sequence: TGTGCCACCAGTGATTTGGGGGTTTGGGCGGGGCAGTTCTTC.

The J gene is TRBJ2-5, the V gene TRBV28; tentative D call: TRBD2 (7 bases). Trimming removed 10 bases from V and 2 bases from J, with 20 bases in between. CDR3 length: 15 amino acids. Germline-derived CDR1 and CDR2 are MDHEN and SYDVKM. CDR3 bases: TGTGCCACCCTAAGGGGGGGGCTAATGCAAGAGACCCAGTACTTC. As protein: CATLRGGLMQETQYF.

V usage is TRBV19 and J usage is TRBJ1-2; the D is unclear. Germline values: CDR1 LNHDA, CDR2 SQIVND (reference sequence). The CDR3 totals 14 residues. V was shortened by 4 bases and J by 7 bases, with 16 bases between the two germline ends. The CDR3, as DNA: TGTGCCAGTAGTACCACTCAGGTTCTCGGTGGCTACACCTTC. Translation gives CASSTTQVLGGYTF.

The chain uses TRBV27 and TRBJ2-7; 8 bases are shared with TRBD2. The V gene's germline CDR1 is MNHEY and CDR2 SMNVEV (reference sequence). V shed 6 bases, J shed 1 base, and the junction held 8 bases outside the gene matches. The CDR3 covers 15 residues. In nucleotides, the CDR3 is TGTGCCAGCAGCTCCCCCCGCGGGGGGTCCTACGAGCAGTACTTC. Translation: CASSSPRGGSYEQYF.

The rearrangement joins TRBV20-1 to TRBJ1-1; 7 nucleotides match TRBD1. V lost 5 bases and J lost 3; bases outside the gene matches: 12. CDR3 length equals 15 residues. CDR1 and CDR2 from the germline V gene are DFQATT and SNEGSKA (reference sequence). The chain's CDR3 is CSAPRGGGWDTEAFF. DNA for the CDR3: TGCAGTGCTCCCAGGGGGGGTGGATGGGACACTGAAGCTTTCTTT.